A single TCR beta chain is shown here with its context. Antigen unknown. The sample originates from a study of identifying expanded T cells in peripheral blood. Overall study findings and caveats: Over about two and four weeks, about 15 and 18 clones changed, versus roughly 1.2 between replicates. Clone count variance between approximately two-week samples rose with total template count.

No infections or other immune events were documented during collection. Produced via immunoSEQ multiplex PCR; TCRdb's table is partial and in-frame only. The sample includes 81,000 or so clones, less than 90% of them seen just once. Germline trimming cut 4 bases from V and 1 base from J; bases unmatched to any gene: 7. The germline gives CDR1 SGHDN, CDR2 FVKESK. This CDR3 spans 17 amino acids. The V call is TRBV14, the J call TRBJ2-7, with 13 bases that match TRBD2. This clonotype originated in a person aged 18 to 70 in good health. The sample comprised blood. The CDR3 region is CASSLRGLAGESYEQYF. The CDR3 bases are TGTGCCAGCAGCCTCAGAGGACTAGCGGGAGAATCCTACGAGCAGTACTTC.